This T cell receptor (beta chain) was captured in a study of glioma-infiltrating T cells (dated by TCRdb to 2016 to 2018). About the study as a whole: The study sequenced TCR alpha- and beta-chain repertoires from glioma tissue, from non-neoplastic brain tissue and from matched peripheral blood mononuclear cells. To measure how far tissue and blood T-cell populations diverged, each tissue-infiltrating repertoire was compared against the peripheral blood repertoire of the same patient. Three low-grade glioma patients, under ten primary glioblastoma patients and three non-glioma patients contributing non-neoplastic brain tissue were included in the paired cohort. Overall study results and their limits: VJ-independent divergence between tissue and blood was lower than expected in non-neoplastic patients but higher than expected in all gliomas, particularly low-grade gliomas. Tissue and blood shared very few CDR3 sequences, a result attributed to high CDR3 diversity and limited sampling. Small numbers underpinned the group comparisons: roughly 8 glioblastoma patients, three low-grade glioma patients and three non-neoplastic patients.

As to this clonotype: Its cognate antigen has yet to be identified. This may arise from a read error, as a much more abundant clone is one base away.

From the germline V gene, CDR1 is MNHEY and CDR2 is SVGEGT. The CDR3 goes from the cysteine to the phenylalanine over 12 residues. Just CDR3 DNA is preserved here, 36 bases in frame from base 1. TCR alpha and beta CDR3 regions were amplified with the iRepertoire nested amplicon-rescue multiplex PCR (arm-PCR) platform from RNA. The input for one-step reverse transcription and amplification was 100-400 ng of either tissue mRNA or PBMC total RNA. After bead purification, a secondary multiplex PCR added Illumina adapters, and libraries were gel-purified between 200 and 400 bp. The libraries contained internal 6-nucleotide barcodes that were used for demultiplexing. The libraries were sequenced on an Illumina MiSeq using 2x220 or 2x250 nucleotide paired-end reads. The authors' analysis ran thus. Paired reads were merged using FLASH 1.2.11 and were aligned to the GRCh37 human genome using BWA-MEM, after which TRA and TRB reads were extracted. V and J assignment used an IMGT-derived reference of cassette sequences and CDR3 motifs that included pseudogenes. Reads were translated in three frames, and productive CDR3s were defined by a C…FGXG motif without stop codons. Unique combinations of V-J cassette pair and CDR3 amino acid sequence were defined as clonotypes. Hamming distance filtering was applied to reads, with thresholds set by the sequence error rate of each sample in mapped regions. The public reads were quality trimmed at Q25 with fastp and then assembled into clones with MiXCR by TCRdb, keeping productive beta chains. Each record represents a unique CDR3 protein, reported with the most common genes and DNA among its rows. The V and J calls reflect TCRdb's pipeline rather than the authors' work. This sample lists under 150,000 distinct CDR3 sequences; about two fifths were detected once. Over 15% of the sample is in the top ten clones.

Sequencing was carried out using glioma tissue, nonneoplastic brain tissue, or PBMCs (not recorded which). Recombination joined TRBV6-2 or TRBV6-3 with TRBJ1-1; the best D guess is TRBD1, with 5 bases matching. This sequence originates from a human donor with low-grade glioma or glioblastoma, undergoing nonglioma brain surgery, or in good health (not recorded which). For the CDR3, the sequence is CDSSHRRSEAFF. The sequence in DNA is TGTGACAGCAGTCACAGGCGGTCTGAAGCTTTCTTT.